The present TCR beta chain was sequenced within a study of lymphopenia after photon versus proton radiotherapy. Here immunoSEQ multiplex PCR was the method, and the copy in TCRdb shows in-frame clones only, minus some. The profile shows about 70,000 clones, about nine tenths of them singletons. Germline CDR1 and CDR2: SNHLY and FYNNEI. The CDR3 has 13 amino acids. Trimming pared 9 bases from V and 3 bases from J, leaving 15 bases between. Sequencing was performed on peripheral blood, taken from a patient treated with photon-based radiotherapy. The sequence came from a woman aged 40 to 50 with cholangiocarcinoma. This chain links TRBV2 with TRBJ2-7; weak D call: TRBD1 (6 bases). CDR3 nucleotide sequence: TGTGCCAGTGCTGGGGGCCGGGACTACGAGCAGTACTTC. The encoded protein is CASAGGRDYEQYF.